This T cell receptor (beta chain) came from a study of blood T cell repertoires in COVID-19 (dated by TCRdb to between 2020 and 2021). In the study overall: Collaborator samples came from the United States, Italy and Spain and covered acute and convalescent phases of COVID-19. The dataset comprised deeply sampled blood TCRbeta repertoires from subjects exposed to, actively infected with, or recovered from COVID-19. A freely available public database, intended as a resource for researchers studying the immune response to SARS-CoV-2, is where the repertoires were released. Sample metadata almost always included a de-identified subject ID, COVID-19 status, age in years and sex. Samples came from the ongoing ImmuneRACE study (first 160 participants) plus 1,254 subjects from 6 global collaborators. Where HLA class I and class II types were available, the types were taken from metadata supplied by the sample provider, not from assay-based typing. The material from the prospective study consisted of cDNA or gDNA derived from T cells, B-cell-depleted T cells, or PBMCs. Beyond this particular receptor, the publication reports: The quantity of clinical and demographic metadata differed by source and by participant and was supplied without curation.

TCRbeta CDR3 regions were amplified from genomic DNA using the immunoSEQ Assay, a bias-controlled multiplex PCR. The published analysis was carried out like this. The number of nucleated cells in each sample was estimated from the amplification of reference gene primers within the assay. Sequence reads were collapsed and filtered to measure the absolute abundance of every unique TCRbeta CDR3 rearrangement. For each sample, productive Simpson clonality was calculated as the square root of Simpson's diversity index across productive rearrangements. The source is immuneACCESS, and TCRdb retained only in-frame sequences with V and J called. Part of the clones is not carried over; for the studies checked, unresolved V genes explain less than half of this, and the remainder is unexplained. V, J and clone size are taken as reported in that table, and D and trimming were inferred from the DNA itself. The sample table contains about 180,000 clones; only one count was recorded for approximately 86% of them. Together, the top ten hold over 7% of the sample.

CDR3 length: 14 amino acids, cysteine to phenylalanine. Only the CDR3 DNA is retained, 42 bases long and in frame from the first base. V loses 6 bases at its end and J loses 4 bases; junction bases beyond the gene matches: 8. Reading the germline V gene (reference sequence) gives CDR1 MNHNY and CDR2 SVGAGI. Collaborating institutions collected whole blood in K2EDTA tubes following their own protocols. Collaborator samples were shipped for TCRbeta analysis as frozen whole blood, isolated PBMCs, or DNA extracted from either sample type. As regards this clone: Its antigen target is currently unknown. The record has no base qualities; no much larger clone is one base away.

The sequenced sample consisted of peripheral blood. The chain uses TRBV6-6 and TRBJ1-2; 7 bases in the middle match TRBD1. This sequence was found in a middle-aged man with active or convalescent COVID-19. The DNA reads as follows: TGTGCCAGCAGAGGGACAGCAACCTCCTATGGCTACACCTTC. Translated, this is CASRGTATSYGYTF.